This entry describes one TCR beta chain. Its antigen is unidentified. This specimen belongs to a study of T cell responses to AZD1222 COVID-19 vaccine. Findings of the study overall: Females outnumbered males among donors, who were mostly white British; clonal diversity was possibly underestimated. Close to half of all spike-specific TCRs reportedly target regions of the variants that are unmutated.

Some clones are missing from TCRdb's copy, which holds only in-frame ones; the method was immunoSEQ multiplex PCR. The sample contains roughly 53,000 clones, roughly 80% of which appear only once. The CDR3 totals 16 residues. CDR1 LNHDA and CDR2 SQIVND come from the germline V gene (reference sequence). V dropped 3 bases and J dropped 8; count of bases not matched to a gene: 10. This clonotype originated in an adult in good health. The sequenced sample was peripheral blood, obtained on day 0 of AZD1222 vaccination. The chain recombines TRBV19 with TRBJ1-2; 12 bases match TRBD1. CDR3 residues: CASSIPGTGGWRGYTF. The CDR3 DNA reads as TGTGCCAGTAGTATCCCCGGGACAGGGGGCTGGCGGGGCTACACCTTC.